The clone carrying this T cell receptor (beta chain) was recorded many times. Its antigen remains unidentified. These data come from a study of CD8 T cells in ankylosing spondylitis. The study, taken as a whole, reports: Seemingly distinctive of ankylosing spondylitis blood was a TCR beta motif formed by eight highly homologous variants.

The CDR3 is 13 residues long. CDR1 SGHRS and CDR2 YFSETQ come from the germline V gene. The ends lost 4 bases at V and 4 bases at J; junction bases unmatched: 1. TCRdb processed the 5' RACE reads anew with MiXCR; each CDR3 protein has one entry. The profile shows some 450,000 distinct CDR3 sequences, roughly 17% of them singletons. This chain connects TRBV5-1 to TRBJ2-2; 7 bases agree with TRBD1. This clonotype was obtained from a male donor with ankylosing spondylitis. What was sequenced was blood, either unsorted or a sorted T cell fraction (not recorded which). The CDR3 DNA is TGCGCCAGCAGCCGGGACAGCACCGGGGAGCTGTTTTTT. Residues: CASSRDSTGELFF.